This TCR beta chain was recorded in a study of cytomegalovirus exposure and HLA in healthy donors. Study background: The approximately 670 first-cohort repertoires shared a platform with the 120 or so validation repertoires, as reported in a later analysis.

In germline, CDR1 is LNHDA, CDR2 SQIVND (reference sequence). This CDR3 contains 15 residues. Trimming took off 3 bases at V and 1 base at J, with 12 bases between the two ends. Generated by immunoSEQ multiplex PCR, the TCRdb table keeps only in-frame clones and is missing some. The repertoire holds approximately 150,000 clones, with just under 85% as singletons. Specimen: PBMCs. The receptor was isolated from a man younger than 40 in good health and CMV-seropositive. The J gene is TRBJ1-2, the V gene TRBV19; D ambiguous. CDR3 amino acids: CASSIAHGVNYGYTF. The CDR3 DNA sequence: TGTGCCAGTAGTATCGCACACGGAGTTAACTATGGCTACACCTTC.